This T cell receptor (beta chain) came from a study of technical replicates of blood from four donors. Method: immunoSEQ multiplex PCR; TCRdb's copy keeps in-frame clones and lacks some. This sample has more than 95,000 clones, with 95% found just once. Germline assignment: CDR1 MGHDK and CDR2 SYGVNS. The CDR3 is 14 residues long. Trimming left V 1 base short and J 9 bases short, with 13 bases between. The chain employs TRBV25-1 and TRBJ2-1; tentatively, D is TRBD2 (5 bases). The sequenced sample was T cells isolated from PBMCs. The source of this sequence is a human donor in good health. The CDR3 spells CASSESVTMSEQFF. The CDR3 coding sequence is TGTGCCAGCAGTGAATCCGTGACTATGAGTGAGCAGTTCTTC.